This T cell receptor (beta chain) was profiled in a study of metastatic and nonmetastatic thyroid tumors. Turning to the study itself: The authors compared repertoires across blood and tumor or nodule tissue from malignant and benign thyroid patients.

Until they underwent thyroid surgery, no patient had received any treatment. As processed by the authors: What underpinned the distant-metastasis classifier for papillary thyroid cancer was the set of CDR3 differences across clinicopathological groups. TCRdb reprocessed the PCR reads via MiXCR. None of the V and J calls come from the authors' own analysis; TCRdb made them. The repertoire holds around 35,000 clones, with about 18% as singletons. Points from the study as a whole: Patients with malignant thyroid tumors reportedly had significantly higher TCR beta diversity than those with benign nodules, in blood and tumor.

This clone was found many times. The antigen is not known. Trimming removed 4 bases at V and 0 bases at J, with 15 bases between. Germline CDR1 reads SNHLY; CDR2 reads FYNNEI. The CDR3 has 16 amino acids. The clonotype comes from a male donor with papillary thyroid cancer or a benign thyroid nodule (not recorded which). Some clones in this sample may be carry-over from other donors' samples. The chain employs TRBV2 and TRBJ1-2; a weak D match, TRBD1 (6 bases). What was sequenced was blood. CDR3 sequence (DNA): TGTGCCAGCAGTGGGGGGCCCGTTCGCACTAACTATGGCTACACCTTC. Its translation: CASSGGPVRTNYGYTF.